This T cell receptor (beta chain) was captured by sequencing in a study of siplizumab effects on memory and regulatory T cells. Only in-frame clones appear in the TCRdb table, and some are missing; sequencing was by immunoSEQ multiplex PCR. The sample records approximately 92,000 clones, over 90% being singletons. Trimming shortened V by 3 bases and J by 7 bases, and 15 bases separated the two germline ends. Germline CDR1 reads MDHEN; CDR2 reads SYDVKM. This CDR3 is built from 15 residues. Study-level points and caveats: Significantly reduced by siplizumab was the cumulative frequency of alloreactive sequences, namely those traceable to unstimulated CD4+ memory cells. A minor share of alloreactive clones matched unstimulated subsets. The study found naive T cells seemingly more diverse than memory cells and seemingly major alloresponse contributors.

A word on this clone: The antigen remains undetermined.

This TCR came from a human donor in good health. The sequencing sample was made of non-Treg CD4+ T cells sorted from blood. J is TRBJ1-4 and V is TRBV28; D is possibly TRBD1 (5 bases). Here the CDR3 DNA reads TGTGCCAGCAGTTTTGTGGGGGATTTGCGTGAAAAACTGTTTTTT. Translation gives CASSFVGDLREKLFF. Drawing the rest from reference TRBV28 and TRBJ1-4, the complete variable domain is DVKVTQSSRYLVKRTGEKVFLECVQDMDHENMFWYRQDPGLGLRLIYFSYDVKMKEKGDIPEGYSVSREKKERFSLILESASTNQTSMYLCASSFVGDLREKLFFGSGTQLSVL.